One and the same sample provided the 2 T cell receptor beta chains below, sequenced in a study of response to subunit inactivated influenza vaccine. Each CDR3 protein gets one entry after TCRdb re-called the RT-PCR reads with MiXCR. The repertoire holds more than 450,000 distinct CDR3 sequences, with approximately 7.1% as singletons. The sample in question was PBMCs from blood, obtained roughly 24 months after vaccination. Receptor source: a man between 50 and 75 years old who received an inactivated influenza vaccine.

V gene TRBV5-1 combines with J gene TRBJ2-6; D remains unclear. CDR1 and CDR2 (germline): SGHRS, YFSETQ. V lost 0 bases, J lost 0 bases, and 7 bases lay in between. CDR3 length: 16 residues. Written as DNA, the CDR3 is TGCGCCAGCAGCTTGGAACGGATCTCTGGGGCCAACGTCCTGACTTTC. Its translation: CASSLERISGANVLTF.

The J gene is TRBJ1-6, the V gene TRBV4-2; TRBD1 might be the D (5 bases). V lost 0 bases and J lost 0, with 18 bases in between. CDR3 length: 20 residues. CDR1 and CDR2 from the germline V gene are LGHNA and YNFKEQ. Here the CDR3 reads CASSQDLWGDPSSYNSPLHF. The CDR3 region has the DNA TGTGCCAGCAGCCAAGATCTTTGGGGGGATCCTAGCTCCTATAATTCACCCCTCCACTTT.